The following is a T cell receptor (beta chain) sequence with its context. This clone has only one observation. The antigen it recognizes is unknown. The sample holds no much larger clone one base away, and base qualities are not on file. Including the terminal cysteine and phenylalanine, the CDR3 comprises 19 residues. Left in the record is the CDR3 DNA by itself, 57 bases read in frame from the first base. V and J are truncated by 2 bases and 1 base respectively, leaving an intervening sequence of 23 bases. According to the germline V gene, CDR1 reads MNHNS and CDR2 reads SASEGT. These data belong to a study of blood T cell repertoires in COVID-19 (dated by TCRdb to about 2020). A note on the overall study: Samples covering the acute and convalescent phases of COVID-19 were provided by collaborators in the United States, Italy and Spain. The material from the prospective study consisted of cDNA or gDNA derived from T cells, B-cell-depleted T cells, or PBMCs. Deeply sampled blood TCRbeta repertoires from subjects exposed to, actively infected with, or recovered from COVID-19 were included in the dataset. The repertoires were released in a freely available public database intended as a resource for research on the immune response to SARS-CoV-2. Samples were obtained from the ongoing ImmuneRACE study (first 160 participants) and from over a thousand subjects provided by 6 global collaborators. Sample metadata almost always included a de-identified subject ID, COVID-19 status, age in years and sex. Where HLA class I and class II types were available, the types were taken from metadata supplied by the sample provider, not from assay-based typing.

Collaborating institutions collected whole blood in K2EDTA tubes following their own protocols. For TCRbeta analysis, collaborator samples were shipped as frozen whole blood, as isolated PBMCs, or as DNA extracted from either sample type. The immunoSEQ Assay, a bias-controlled multiplex PCR, was used to amplify TCRbeta CDR3 regions from genomic DNA. As for the original processing: Within the assay, amplification of reference gene primers was used to estimate how many nucleated cells each sample contained. Sequence reads were collapsed and filtered to measure the absolute abundance of every unique TCRbeta CDR3 rearrangement. For each sample, productive Simpson clonality was calculated as the square root of Simpson's diversity index across productive rearrangements. TCRdb limited this immuneACCESS table to in-frame rearrangements with V and J called. A share of clones is missing; checked studies link under half to unresolved V genes, and the rest is unexplained. That table furnishes V, J and clone size, whereas the DNA furnished D and trimming. This sample lists fewer than 300,000 clones; over 75% were detected once. The ten largest clones capture 13% of the sample.

What the study reported, not specific to this receptor: The amount of clinical and demographic metadata varied by source and participant and was provided uncurated.

The chain links TRBV6-1 with TRBJ1-2; the D gene cannot be named for sure. What was sequenced was peripheral blood. The source of this sequence is a human donor in a cohort sampled during active COVID-19. For the CDR3, the sequence is CASSERRVGWVRDNYGYTF. The nucleotides are TGTGCCAGCAGTGAAAGGAGAGTTGGGTGGGTAAGAGATAACTATGGCTACACCTTC.